This entry features one TCR beta chain sequence. Germline values: CDR1 LNHDA, CDR2 SQIVND (reference sequence). J gave up 1 base and V 1 base, and 4 bases lay outside the gene matches. This CDR3 is built from 16 residues. This sample is drawn from a study of glioma-infiltrating T cells after dendritic cell vaccination. Libraries were prepared by immunoSEQ multiplex PCR; TCRdb keeps only in-frame clonotypes and omits some of them. The data show about 82,000 clones, 70% to 90% seen once. Sequencing used blood, obtained before dendritic cell vaccination. The chain joins TRBV19 to TRBJ2-3; TRBD1 matches 8 bases. The TCR originated in a human donor with glioblastoma. This CDR3 is CASSIAGQAGTDTQYF. Here the CDR3 DNA reads TGTGCCAGTAGTATAGCGGGACAGGCTGGCACAGATACGCAGTATTTT.